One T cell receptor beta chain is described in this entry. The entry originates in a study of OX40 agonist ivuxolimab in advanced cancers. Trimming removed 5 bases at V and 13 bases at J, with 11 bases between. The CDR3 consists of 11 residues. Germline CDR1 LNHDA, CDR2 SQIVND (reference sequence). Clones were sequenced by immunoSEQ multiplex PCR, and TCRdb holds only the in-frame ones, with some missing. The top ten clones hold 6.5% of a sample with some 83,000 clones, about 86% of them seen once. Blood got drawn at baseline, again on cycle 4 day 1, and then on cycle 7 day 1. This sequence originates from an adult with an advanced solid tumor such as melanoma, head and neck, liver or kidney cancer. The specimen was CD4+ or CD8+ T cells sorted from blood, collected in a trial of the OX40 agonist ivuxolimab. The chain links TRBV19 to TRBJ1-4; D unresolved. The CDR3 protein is CASSPGFGLFF. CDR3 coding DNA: TGTGCCAGTAGTCCCGGCTTTGGACTGTTTTTT.